The next 15 T cell receptor beta chains were all read from a single sample in a study of pediatric ulcerative colitis. Some clones are missing from TCRdb's copy, which holds only in-frame ones; the method was immunoSEQ multiplex PCR. In the table there are around 12,000 clones, roughly three quarters of which are singletons. The rectum was sampled with one to two pinch biopsies at colonoscopy. The sample was gut tissue. The receptors shown here come from a boy between 10 and 17 years old who was a control in a study of pediatric ulcerative colitis.

This chain joins TRBV6-4 and TRBJ2-2; D is possibly TRBD2 (6 bases). CDR1 MRHNA and CDR2 SNTAGT come from the germline V gene. This CDR3 comprises 14 residues. V lost 1 base, J lost 5 bases, and 8 bases lay in between. In DNA, the CDR3 is TGTGCCAGCAGTGACTTAAGCGGGACCGGGGAGCTGTTTTTT. Translated, it gives CASSDLSGTGELFF.

The chain recombines TRBV6-1 with TRBJ2-1, with 8 positions matching TRBD2. Germline assignment: CDR1 MNHNS and CDR2 SASEGT. CDR3 length: 14 residues. V was pared by 5 bases and J by 8 bases, with 8 bases of the junction left unmatched. The CDR3, as DNA: TGTGCCAGCAGTCCCCTGAGCGGGAGCTATGAGCAGTTCTTC. Translated: CASSPLSGSYEQFF.

The V call is TRBV14, the J call TRBJ2-7; TRBD2 matches 10 bases. Germline lookup yields CDR1 SGHDN and CDR2 FVKESK. The CDR3 extends over 14 amino acids. Unmatched junction bases numbered 3, after V lost 4 bases and J lost 3 bases. CDR3: CASSLRTSGYEQYF. The CDR3 DNA sequence: TGTGCCAGCAGCCTTCGGACTAGCGGCTACGAGCAGTACTTC.

The gene calls are TRBV7-9 and TRBJ2-7, with TRBD2 as a possible D gene (7 bases). The germline CDR1 and CDR2 sequences are SEHNR and FQNEAQ (reference sequence). The CDR3 consists of 16 residues. The CDR3 reads CASPHNGGQGSHEQYV. CDR3 bases: TGTGCCAGCCCTCATAACGGGGGGCAGGGCTCCCACGAGCAGTACGTC.

This clone was counted a single time. V is TRBV5-4 and J is TRBJ2-1, with 10 bases aligning to TRBD2. This CDR3 has 17 residues. The V gene end was trimmed by 1 base and the J gene end by 9 bases; junction bases not matched to a gene: 13. Germline CDR1 is SGHNT and CDR2 is YYREEE (reference sequence). CDR3 in amino acids: CASSLNPRSSGRGEQFF. Here the CDR3 DNA reads TGTGCCAGCAGCTTGAATCCCCGCTCTAGCGGGAGAGGTGAGCAGTTCTTC. Full variable domain (missing parts from reference TRBV5-4 and TRBJ2-1): ETGVTQSPTHLIKTRGQQVTLRCSSQSGHNTVSWYQQALGQGPQFIFQYYREEENGRGNFPPRFSGLQFPNYSSELNVNALELDDSALYLCASSLNPRSSGRGEQFFGPGTRLTVL.

About this clone itself: Relative to the germline gene, one junction end is altered; a read error may explain this. CDR3 residues: CASSPLGGQRSPF. The CDR3 DNA is TGTGCCAGCAGCCCCCTGGGGGGACAGCGATCCCCCTTC. The chain combines TRBV14 with TRBJ1-2; 7 bases match TRBD1. The CDR3 has 13 amino acids. CDR1 and CDR2 (germline): SGHDN, FVKESK.

This chain uses TRBV30 with TRBJ2-1; a possible D gene is TRBD2 (5 bases). CDR1 and CDR2 from the germline V gene are GTSNPN and SVGIG (reference sequence). The CDR3 contains 14 residues. V was cut by 0 bases and J by 2 bases, with 8 bases left in between. CDR3 sequence reads: CAWSVLGTYNEQFF. CDR3 bases: TGTGCCTGGAGTGTACTAGGAACCTACAATGAGCAGTTCTTC.

This clone was seen just once. The chain couples TRBV9 to TRBJ2-3, with a possible D match to TRBD1 (6 bases). The CDR3 loop spans 14 amino acids. Germline assignment: CDR1 SGDLS and CDR2 YYNGEE. Trimming removed 3 bases from V and 6 bases from J, with 14 bases in between. The CDR3 reads CASSGSFQGDTQYF. The CDR3, as DNA: TGTGCCAGCAGCGGAAGCTTTCAGGGGGATACGCAGTATTTT.

V usage is TRBV11-2 and J usage is TRBJ1-5; D unclear. V was pared by 0 bases and J by 6 bases, with 6 bases between. The CDR3 consists of 13 residues. CDR1 SGHAT and CDR2 FQNNGV come from the germline V gene. Written as DNA, the CDR3 is TGTGCCAGCAGCTTAGATCGTACTCAGCCCCAGCATTTT. Its protein product is CASSLDRTQPQHF.

There are a few counts of this clone. This chain joins TRBV7-9 and TRBJ2-3; 7 positions agree with TRBD2. V was clipped by 5 bases and J by 0 bases; unmatched bases: 2. The CDR3 is 14 residues long. Germline values: CDR1 SEHNR, CDR2 FQNEAQ (reference sequence). The CDR3 spells CASSLSGSTDTQYF. The CDR3 DNA reads as TGTGCCAGCAGCCTTAGCGGGAGCACAGATACGCAGTATTTT.

This clone ranks as medium-sized (0.01 to 0.1%). The chain has TRBV30 and TRBJ2-5; D possibly matches TRBD1 or TRBD2 (5 bases each). This CDR3 contains 14 residues. The germline V gene encodes CDR1 GTSNPN and CDR2 SVGIG (reference sequence). Trimming stripped 4 bases from V and 1 base from J, with 13 bases between. The CDR3 DNA reads TGTGCCTGGACCCGACTAAGGGGCCAAGAGACCCAGTACTTC. Translated: CAWTRLRGQETQYF.

The chain combines TRBV7-8 with TRBJ2-1; D is unclear. The germline gives CDR1 SGHVS, CDR2 FQNEAQ. The CDR3 contains 18 residues. The germline V and J ends were trimmed by 6 bases and 4 bases, with 25 bases remaining between them. The CDR3 nucleotides are TGTGCCAGCAGTTCAATCCTTGGGCTACGAGGTACTTACAATGAGCAGTTCTTC. Protein: CASSSILGLRGTYNEQFF.

The rearrangement uses TRBV2 and TRBJ2-1, with 9 bases that match TRBD2. The V gene end was trimmed by 2 bases and the J gene end by 10 bases; junction bases not matched to a gene: 9. Germline V gene data show CDR1 as SNHLY and CDR2 as FYNNEI. The CDR3 is made up of 15 amino acids. CDR3 sequence reads: CASSELAGGYREQFF. Written as DNA, the CDR3 is TGTGCCAGCAGTGAACTGGCGGGAGGGTACAGAGAGCAGTTCTTC.

In this sample, this clone turned up once. V and J are TRBV19 and TRBJ2-1, with 8 bases identical to TRBD2. The CDR3 is made up of 16 amino acids. CDR1 LNHDA and CDR2 SQIVND come from the germline V gene (reference sequence). V lost 4 bases and J lost 5; bases outside the gene matches: 10. The CDR3, as DNA: TGTGCCAGTAGTACTAGGCCGGGAGGGGGAAACAATGAGCAGTTCTTC. It is translated as CASSTRPGGGNNEQFF.

V and J are TRBV2 and TRBJ2-1; D is perhaps TRBD1 or TRBD2 (5 bases each). The germline V gene encodes CDR1 SNHLY and CDR2 FYNNEI. The V and J ends lost 3 bases and 3 bases respectively, with 12 bases between them. The CDR3 has 15 amino acids. CDR3 bases: TGTGCCAGCAGTGATCAGGTTGGGGGCTACAATGAGCAGTTCTTC. Protein: CASSDQVGGYNEQFF.